This entry lists 30 T cell receptor beta chains sequenced from one sample in a study of spatial heterogeneity in lung cancer. These receptors are not linked to any known antigen. TCRdb independently ran MiXCR on the 5' RACE reads; one entry per CDR3 protein. The repertoire holds about 100,000 distinct CDR3 sequences, 3.5% to 5% seen once, with 21% in the top ten. The time point here: sample taken at primary tumor resection. Broader study findings: Tumor mutation count correlated with how many alpha and beta TCRs expanded intratumorally.

Sample: lung tumor tissue, taken at surgery. These receptors were collected from a male donor with early-stage non-small cell lung cancer.

This clonotype was counted many times. It is unclear where the CDR3 begins or ends on the DNA, so no DNA is shown, and the CDR3 is as TCRdb lists it. This rearrangement joins TRBV12-5 to TRBJ2-3. A total of 12 residues make up the CDR3, ends included. Germline V gene data show CDR1 as LGHNT and CDR2 as FRNRAP. CDR3 in amino acids: CASGLERDTQYF.

This clonotype was seen ten or more times. V is TRBV27 and J is TRBJ2-1; no definite D call. The V and J ends lost 7 bases and 2 bases respectively, with 15 bases between them. Germline values: CDR1 MNHEY, CDR2 SMNVEV (reference sequence). The CDR3 sequence is 15 residues long. Here the CDR3 reads CASKLFVGPYNEQFF. CDR3 DNA sequence: TGTGCCAGCAAGCTTTTTGTTGGCCCCTACAATGAGCAGTTCTTC.

This clonotype was seen many times. This chain uses TRBV28 with TRBJ1-4, with TRBD1 matching over 7 bases. With V trimmed by 5 bases and J by 2 bases, 14 bases remained unmatched. Looked up from germline, CDR1 is MDHEN and CDR2 is SYDVKM. CDR3 length: 18 amino acids. The CDR3 DNA reads as TGTGCCAGCAGTGAACGGACAGGAACTTTCTCGACTAATGAAAAACTGTTTTTT. Protein: CASSERTGTFSTNEKLFF. Based on the CDR3 plus reference TRBV28 and TRBJ1-4, the full variable domain is DVKVTQSSRYLVKRTGEKVFLECVQDMDHENMFWYRQDPGLGLRLIYFSYDVKMKEKGDIPEGYSVSREKKERFSLILESASTNQTSMYLCASSERTGTFSTNEKLFFGSGTQLSVL.

The chain carries TRBV28 and TRBJ1-4; no definite D call. The ends were cut back, 5 bases at V and 5 bases at J, with 0 bases in the middle. The CDR3 contains 10 residues. Germline CDR1 MDHEN, CDR2 SYDVKM. This chain's CDR3 is CASSNEKLFF. The CDR3 coding sequence is TGTGCCAGCAGTAATGAAAAACTGTTTTTT. Full variable domain (missing parts from reference TRBV28 and TRBJ1-4): DVKVTQSSRYLVKRTGEKVFLECVQDMDHENMFWYRQDPGLGLRLIYFSYDVKMKEKGDIPEGYSVSREKKERFSLILESASTNQTSMYLCASSNEKLFFGSGTQLSVL.

This clonotype was picked up many times. This chain joins TRBV27 and TRBJ2-5, with D perhaps TRBD2 (5 bases). This CDR3 is built from 13 residues. V dropped 2 bases and J dropped 4 bases, with 8 bases sitting between them. In germline, CDR1 is MNHEY, CDR2 SMNVEV (reference sequence). This CDR3 reads CASSLPGSETQYF. The CDR3 DNA is TGTGCCAGCAGTTTACCGGGATCAGAGACCCAGTACTTC.

This clonotype appeared many times. The chain carries TRBV20-1 and TRBJ2-1; 10 bases line up with TRBD2. CDR1 is DFQATT and CDR2 is SNEGSKA in the germline V gene (reference sequence). The CDR3 has 16 residues. The ends lost 3 bases at V and 0 bases at J; junction bases unmatched: 5. The DNA of the CDR3 is TGCAGTGCTAGGTTATTAGCGGGAGGCTCCTACAATGAGCAGTTCTTC. This gives the protein CSARLLAGGSYNEQFF.

This clonotype was picked up many times. This rearrangement joins TRBV5-6 to TRBJ2-5, with D hard to call. The germline gives CDR1 SGHDT, CDR2 YYEEEE. V was clipped by 4 bases and J by 2 bases, with 9 bases between them. This CDR3 has 13 amino acids. CDR3 amino acids: CASSHREQETQYF. CDR3 bases: TGTGCCAGCAGCCACAGAGAGCAAGAGACCCAGTACTTC.

This clonotype turned up a few times. The gene calls are TRBV6-5 and TRBJ2-7, with D possibly being TRBD1 (6 bases). The CDR3 is 14 amino acids. V was clipped by 2 bases and J by 1 base, with 9 bases between them. Germline V lookup: CDR1 MNHEY, CDR2 SVGAGI. The CDR3 DNA sequence: TGTGCCAGCAGTTACCAGAGGGGGTCCTACGAGCAGTACTTC. Protein sequence: CASSYQRGSYEQYF.

This clonotype was observed a few times. The V gene is TRBV25-1, the J gene TRBJ2-5, with D hard to call. This CDR3 has 18 amino acids. Trimming shortened V by 1 base and J by 4 bases, and 22 bases separated the two germline ends. Per germline, CDR1 MGHDK and CDR2 SYGVNS. As DNA, the CDR3 is TGTGCCAGCAGTGAATTCCGCGCTAGTGGGTCGGGTGGAGAGACCCAGTACTTC. It codes for CASSEFRASGSGGETQYF.

The genes are TRBV6-1 and TRBJ1-5, with 10 bases matching TRBD1. The CDR3 covers 19 residues. Trimming cost V 8 bases and J 0 bases; bases outside gene matches: 16. The V gene's germline CDR1 is MNHNS and CDR2 SASEGT. The CDR3 coding sequence is TGTGCCAGCCGTGGGCGGGGGACAGGGGCGATCCATAGCAATCAGCCCCAGCATTTT. This sequence encodes CASRGRGTGAIHSNQPQHF.

This clonotype was observed many times. The chain has TRBV4-2 and TRBJ1-5; D uncertain. Trimming pared 1 base from V and 7 bases from J, leaving 8 bases between. CDR1 is LGHNA, CDR2 YNFKEQ, per germline. This CDR3 is 13 amino acids long. CDR3 in DNA: TGTGCCAGCAGCCAAGGGGTCTCACAGCCCCAGCATTTT. This translates into CASSQGVSQPQHF.

There are a few counts of this clonotype. The chain links TRBV20-1 to TRBJ1-5; D remains unclear. The V end lost 5 bases, the J end lost 1 base, and 9 bases lay between the germline ends. The V gene's germline CDR1 is DFQATT and CDR2 SNEGSKA (reference sequence). This CDR3 comprises 13 residues. The CDR3 loop is CSALWESNQPQHF. Written as DNA, the CDR3 is TGCAGTGCTCTGTGGGAAAGCAATCAGCCCCAGCATTTT.

This chain uses TRBV10-3 with TRBJ2-2; D unresolved. Germline values: CDR1 ENHRY, CDR2 SYGVKD. The CDR3 spans 14 residues. V gave up 0 bases and J gave up 6 bases, with 8 bases separating them. The CDR3 region is CAISESSGAGELFF. The DNA of the CDR3 is TGTGCCATCAGTGAGTCGAGTGGGGCCGGGGAGCTGTTTTTT.

This clonotype appeared a few times. This CDR3 is CSASGVYEQYF. The CDR3 bases are TGCAGTGCTAGCGGTGTATACGAGCAGTACTTC. The V gene is TRBV20-1, the J gene TRBJ2-7, with D hard to call. V was clipped by 3 bases and J by 4 bases, with 7 bases between them. Germline V CDR1 and CDR2: DFQATT, SNEGSKA (reference sequence). There are 11 residues in the CDR3.

This clonotype was seen many times. This chain joins TRBV25-1 and TRBJ2-1; TRBD2 agrees at 8 bases. CDR3 length equals 14 residues. Germline V gene lookup returns CDR1 MGHDK and CDR2 SYGVNS. The V segment lost 4 bases and the J segment 2 bases; nucleotides outside the gene matches: 1. DNA for the CDR3: TGTGCCAGCAGTGTAGCGGGACCCTACAATGAGCAGTTCTTC. This codes for CASSVAGPYNEQFF. The full variable domain, in which reference TRBV25-1 and TRBJ2-1 provide the parts outside the CDR3, is EADIYQTPRYLVIGTGKKITLECSQTMGHDKMYWYQQDPGMELHLIHYSYGVNSTEKGDLSSESTVSRIRTEHFPLTLESARPSHTSQYLCASSVAGPYNEQFFGPGTRLTVL.

The chain links TRBV29-1 to TRBJ2-7, with 10 nucleotides matching TRBD1. This CDR3 is 14 amino acids long. Germline values: CDR1 SQVTM, CDR2 ANQGSEA. V lost 6 bases and J lost 3; bases outside the gene matches: 8. The CDR3 sequence is CSVGPGTGDYEQYF. As DNA, the CDR3 is TGCAGCGTGGGGCCCGGGACAGGGGACTACGAGCAGTACTTC.

In this sample, this clonotype turned up a few times. The chain couples TRBV2 to TRBJ2-2; 9 bases fit TRBD2. The CDR3 is 18 residues long. Germline CDR1 reads SNHLY; CDR2 reads FYNNEI. Trimming took 3 bases from V and 6 from J; bases not matched to a gene: 14. CDR3 nucleotide sequence: TGTGCCAGCAGTGATCTAATAGCGGGAGACGTTGGTTCCGGGGAGCTGTTTTTT. Translation: CASSDLIAGDVGSGELFF.

This clonotype was counted at least ten times. The V gene is TRBV20-1, the J gene TRBJ2-1; 10 bases match TRBD2. The CDR3 runs to 13 residues. The ends lost 5 bases at V and 9 bases at J; junction bases unmatched: 7. From germline, CDR1 is DFQATT and CDR2 SNEGSKA (reference sequence). The CDR3 region is CSAPLAGAGEQFF. CDR3 nucleotides: TGCAGTGCTCCGCTAGCGGGAGCGGGTGAGCAGTTCTTC.

This clonotype was recorded many times. The gene calls are TRBV4-1 and TRBJ2-3, with TRBD2 as a possible D gene (5 bases). Germline-derived CDR1 and CDR2 are MGHRA and YSYEKL. The CDR3 spans 15 residues. The V end was cut by 3 bases, the J end by 2 bases, with 12 bases between. CDR3 residues: CASSQGAGFTDTQYF. The CDR3 coding sequence is TGCGCCAGCAGCCAGGGCGCGGGCTTCACAGATACGCAGTATTTT.

The sample holds many counts of this clonotype. The rearrangement uses TRBV6-2 or TRBV6-3 and TRBJ1-5, with a tentative D call TRBD1 (5 bases). Trimming stripped 2 bases from V and 7 bases from J, with 12 bases between. Germline V CDR1 and CDR2: MNHEY, SVGEGT. This CDR3 contains 14 residues. In DNA, the CDR3 is TGTGCCAGCAGTTACCGGGACCCGGGACAGCCCCAGCATTTT. Translation: CASSYRDPGQPQHF.

There are many counts of this clonotype. This chain links TRBV10-3 with TRBJ1-6, with 10 nucleotides matching TRBD1. This CDR3 region has 16 residues. The J segment lost 9 bases and the V segment lost 2 bases, leaving 7 bases of the junction unmatched. Germline V gene lookup returns CDR1 ENHRY and CDR2 SYGVKD. Here the CDR3 DNA reads TGTGCCATCAGTGAGAATCGACAGGGGGCGAGTTCACCCCTCCACTTT. Translation gives CAISENRQGASSPLHF.

Note on this clonotype: A single base separates this from a much larger clone, so it may be a read error. The V and J genes are TRBV5-5 and TRBJ1-2; a weak D match, TRBD1 (5 bases). V lost 4 bases, J lost 4 bases, and 26 bases lay in between. The CDR3 totals 18 residues. CDR1 is SGHKS, CDR2 YYEKEE, per germline (reference sequence). The CDR3 nucleotides are TGTGCCAGCAGCCCCATGGTCATTGGGGGATATTCGAGCTATGGCTACACCTTC. As protein: CASSPMVIGGYSSYGYTF.

The chain has TRBV12-3 or TRBV12-4 and TRBJ2-2, with TRBD2 as a possible D gene (5 bases). V lost 7 bases and J lost 5, with 14 bases in between. The CDR3 is 14 amino acids. The CDR3 reads CASTEIWETGELFF. As DNA, the CDR3 is TGTGCCAGCACCGAAATTTGGGAGACCGGGGAGCTGTTTTTT.

This clonotype occurred a few times. The genes are TRBV6-5 and TRBJ1-1; D not resolved. V shed 2 bases and J shed 2 bases, with 12 bases lying between them. Germline CDR1 is MNHEY and CDR2 is SVGAGI. This CDR3 region has 15 residues. CDR3 sequence (DNA): TGTGCCAGCAGTTACGGTCCGGGGTACAACACTGAAGCTTTCTTT. This translates into CASSYGPGYNTEAFF.

There are many counts of this clonotype. The chain joins TRBV15 to TRBJ1-2; no firm D call. Germline lookup yields CDR1 LNHNV and CDR2 YYDKDF (reference sequence). The CDR3 length is 14 residues. The ends were cut back, 1 base at V and 2 bases at J, with 8 bases in the middle. In nucleotides, the CDR3 is TGTGCCACCAGCAGAGCAGCAGCGAACTATGGCTACACCTTC. This sequence encodes CATSRAAANYGYTF.

This clonotype was picked up many times. The chain's CDR3 is CASSYSSGRLETQYF. The CDR3 DNA sequence: TGTGCCAGCAGTTATAGTAGCGGGAGGTTGGAGACCCAGTACTTC. The chain joins TRBV6-5 to TRBJ2-5; 10 positions agree with TRBD2. CDR1 MNHEY and CDR2 SVGAGI come from the germline V gene. V lost 3 bases to trimming and J lost 5 bases; unmatched junction nucleotides: 6. The CDR3 has 15 amino acids.

There are many counts of this clonotype. The chain employs TRBV6-5 and TRBJ2-2, with D possibly called TRBD1 or TRBD2 (5 bases each). The ends were cut back, 2 bases at V and 10 bases at J, with 17 bases in the middle. The CDR3 runs to 15 residues. CDR1 MNHEY and CDR2 SVGAGI come from the germline V gene. CDR3 bases: TGTGCCAGCAGTTACCAATCTTTCGGGGCTCCGGAGCTGTTTTTT. This encodes CASSYQSFGAPELFF.

The table lists this clonotype with many counts. V gene TRBV7-8 combines with J gene TRBJ1-2; tentatively, D is TRBD1 (6 bases). The germline V and J ends were trimmed by 3 bases and 4 bases, with 18 bases remaining between them. The CDR3 is made up of 16 amino acids. Germline V gene sequence: CDR1 SGHVS, CDR2 FQNEAQ. CDR3 DNA sequence: TGTGCCAGCAGCTTGGTCGTGGGCAGGGGATTCTATGGCTACACCTTC. It translates to CASSLVVGRGFYGYTF.

The chain couples TRBV20-1 to TRBJ2-7, with 9 bases fitting TRBD2. There are 14 residues in the CDR3. CDR1 and CDR2 (germline): DFQATT, SNEGSKA (reference sequence). The V and J ends lost 2 bases and 6 bases, in that order; junction bases with no gene match: 8. The CDR3 coding sequence is TGCAGTGCTAGACAAGCGGGAGGAACGGGCGAGCAGTACTTC. Translation gives CSARQAGGTGEQYF.

This clonotype was recorded many times. The rearrangement joins TRBV9 to TRBJ2-1; possibly TRBD2 for D (5 bases). V was trimmed by 5 bases and J by 8 bases, leaving 20 bases between them. CDR3 size: 15 residues. The germline CDR1 and CDR2 sequences are SGDLS and YYNGEE. The CDR3 sequence is CASRPLGNNLDEQFF. The CDR3 coding sequence is TGTGCCAGCAGGCCGCTCGGGAATAATCTGGATGAGCAGTTCTTC.